This T cell receptor beta chain was sequenced in a study of glioma-infiltrating T cells after dendritic cell vaccination. TCRdb keeps only in-frame clones here, not all; method: immunoSEQ multiplex PCR. The table shows over 70,000 clones, with approximately 80% occurring only once. V dropped 2 bases and J dropped 4; count of bases not matched to a gene: 0. CDR3 size: 14 residues. Germline CDR1 and CDR2: MDHEN and SYDVKM. This clone was observed once. This TCR derives from a human donor with glioblastoma. The chain uses TRBV28 and TRBJ2-3; 10 nucleotides match TRBD2. Sample: blood, taken before dendritic cell vaccination. This CDR3 is CASSLLAGADTQYF. CDR3 DNA sequence: TGTGCCAGCAGTTTACTAGCGGGGGCAGATACGCAGTATTTT.